The next 9 T cell receptor beta chains were all read from a single sample in a study of control samples from healthy donors and cancer patients. Repertoires were generated with immunoSEQ multiplex PCR, while TCRdb's copy carries only in-frame clones and drops some. The data contain under 65,000 clones, approximately 86% of them singletons. The sample taken for sequencing was PBMCs. These receptors came from a woman aged 50 to 60 with lung cancer.

The chain recombines TRBV18 with TRBJ1-1; D perhaps matches TRBD1 (5 bases). Germline loops: CDR1 KGHSH, CDR2 LQKENI. With 5 bases removed from V and 3 bases from J, the gap between germline ends came to 13 bases. The CDR3 spans 14 residues. The DNA of the CDR3 is TGTGCCAGCTCATCCGGACGGACATACACTGAAGCTTTCTTT. The encoded protein is CASSSGRTYTEAFF.

The chain employs TRBV28 and TRBJ2-2, with D unresolved. Trimming took off 6 bases at V and 5 bases at J, with 10 bases between the two ends. This CDR3 is built from 13 residues. Germline lookup yields CDR1 MDHEN and CDR2 SYDVKM. CDR3 sequence: CASRRPPTGELFF. The CDR3 coding sequence is TGTGCCAGCAGACGTCCTCCGACCGGGGAGCTGTTTTTT. The full variable domain, in which reference TRBV28 and TRBJ2-2 provide the parts outside the CDR3, is DVKVTQSSRYLVKRTGEKVFLECVQDMDHENMFWYRQDPGLGLRLIYFSYDVKMKEKGDIPEGYSVSREKKERFSLILESASTNQTSMYLCASRRPPTGELFFGEGSRLTVL.

CDR3 DNA sequence: TGTGCCAGCAGTGACGGCCCGGGGAACACTGAAGCTTTCTTT. Translated: CASSDGPGNTEAFF. The rearrangement links TRBV2 to TRBJ1-1; D is unclear. V lost 3 bases and J 1 base, leaving 9 bases between the germline ends. Germline V CDR1 and CDR2: SNHLY, FYNNEI. The CDR3 length is 14 residues.

CDR3 sequence reads: CATTRTGLSGANVLTF. The CDR3, as DNA: TGTGCCACCACCCGGACCGGGCTATCTGGGGCCAACGTCCTGACTTTC. V usage is TRBV15 and J usage is TRBJ2-6; no clear D gene. Germline values: CDR1 LNHNV, CDR2 YYDKDF (reference sequence). With 7 bases removed from V and 1 base from J, the gap between germline ends came to 14 bases. The CDR3 covers 16 residues. Full variable domain (outside the CDR3, taken from reference TRBV15 and TRBJ2-6): DAMVIQNPRYQVTQFGKPVTLSCSQTLNHNVMYWYQQKSSQAPKLLFHYYDKDFNNEADTPDNFQSRRPNTSFCFLDIRSPGLGDTAMYLCATTRTGLSGANVLTFGAGSRLTVL.

This rearrangement joins TRBV6-6 to TRBJ2-1; TRBD2 agrees at 8 bases. V lost 4 bases to trimming and J lost 2 bases; unmatched junction nucleotides: 4. The CDR3 sequence is 15 residues long. Germline loops: CDR1 MNHNY, CDR2 SVGAGI (reference sequence). In nucleotides, the CDR3 is TGTGCCAGCAGTTTGCGGGGGGAACCCTACAATGAGCAGTTCTTC. Translated: CASSLRGEPYNEQFF.

This chain uses TRBV7-2 with TRBJ1-6; TRBD1 agrees at 8 bases. Germline CDR1 is SGHTA and CDR2 is FQGNSA. This CDR3 has 18 amino acids. After removal of 1 base from V and 7 bases from J, the junction contained 12 bases not matched to a gene. As DNA, the CDR3 is TGTGCCAGCAGCTTAGTAGCCCCGGGGGGACAGGCCAATTCACCCCTCCACTTT. Translated: CASSLVAPGGQANSPLHF.

The chain recombines TRBV11-2 with TRBJ2-7; 8 bases align to TRBD1. Germline loops: CDR1 SGHAT, CDR2 FQNNGV. The trim removed 5 bases at V and 7 bases at J, leaving 7 bases unmatched. There are 13 residues in the CDR3. The CDR3 DNA is TGTGCCAGCAGCCCAGGACAGGGATTGGAGCAGTACTTC. Translating gives CASSPGQGLEQYF.

V is TRBV5-1 and J is TRBJ1-3; D is ambiguous. CDR3 length: 15 amino acids. V was shortened by 0 bases and J by 4 bases, with 11 bases between the two germline ends. Looked up from germline, CDR1 is SGHRS and CDR2 is YFSETQ. CDR3 sequence: CASSLVAAQGNTIYF. CDR3 coding DNA: TGCGCCAGCAGCTTGGTTGCTGCCCAGGGAAACACCATATATTTT.

This rearrangement joins TRBV6-2 or TRBV6-3 to TRBJ2-6; possible D gene TRBD2, 5 bases. The germline V gene encodes CDR1 MNHEY and CDR2 SVGEGT. The CDR3 consists of 16 residues. Trimming left V 6 bases short and J 0 bases short, with 12 bases between. The CDR3 DNA follows: TGTGCCAGCAGCGGCGGGTCGATCTCTGGGGCCAACGTCCTGACTTTC. This gives the protein CASSGGSISGANVLTF.